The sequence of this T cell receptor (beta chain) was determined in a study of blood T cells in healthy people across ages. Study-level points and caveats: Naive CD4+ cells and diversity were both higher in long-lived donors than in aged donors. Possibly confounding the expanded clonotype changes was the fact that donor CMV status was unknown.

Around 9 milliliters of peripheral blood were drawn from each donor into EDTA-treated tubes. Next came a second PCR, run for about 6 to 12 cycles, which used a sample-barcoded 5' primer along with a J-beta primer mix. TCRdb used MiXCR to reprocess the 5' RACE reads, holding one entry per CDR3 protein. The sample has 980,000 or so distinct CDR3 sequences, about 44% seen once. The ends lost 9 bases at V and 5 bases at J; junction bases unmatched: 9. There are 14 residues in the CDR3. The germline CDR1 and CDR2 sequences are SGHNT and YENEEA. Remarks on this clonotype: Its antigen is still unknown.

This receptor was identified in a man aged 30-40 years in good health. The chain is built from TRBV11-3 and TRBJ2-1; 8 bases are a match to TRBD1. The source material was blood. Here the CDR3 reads CASQPGQANNEQFF. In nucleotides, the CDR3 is TGTGCCAGTCAGCCGGGACAGGCTAACAATGAGCAGTTCTTC.